Listed here is a single T cell receptor (beta chain). The target antigen is unknown. TCRdb re-derived calls from the reads in MiXCR, one entry per CDR3 protein. The table shows about 480,000 distinct CDR3 sequences, with 33% occurring only once. The data belong to a study of T cell repertoires in cytomegalovirus infection. Overall study: Public TCR beta signatures marked donors with CMV infection and the matching HLA.

Germline V gene data show CDR1 as SNHLY and CDR2 as FYNNEI. Between the trimmed V and J ends, which lost 6 bases and 15 bases, there was a span of 15 bases. The CDR3 sequence is 11 residues long. Study-level results: Pooled public TCR beta family frequency picked out CMV carriers with the relevant HLA.

The sample consisted of cultured PBMCs, taken from culture after CMV antigen stimulation. The clonotype originates from a human donor in good health (CMV status not recorded). Some clones in this sample may be carry-over from other donors' samples. V usage is TRBV2 and J usage is TRBJ2-1; D is possibly TRBD1 (5 bases). The CDR3: CASRQDSPRFF. CDR3 DNA sequence: TGTGCCAGCAGGCAAGACAGCCCTCGGTTCTTC.